A selection of T cell receptor beta chains follows, all from one sample in a study of blood T cell repertoires in COVID-19. The table came from immunoSEQ multiplex PCR; TCRdb's copy has only in-frame clones and leaves some out. The sample shows under 250,000 clones, about 85% of them seen only once. Input material: PBMCs or T cells enriched from blood (not recorded which). These receptor sequences come from a man aged 30 to 39 who had recovered from COVID-19. CDR3s include the opening cysteine and the closing phenylalanine or tryptophan. The D gene is left open where the match is weak. Not every row has a clone size; where given, it reads once, few, many or a size class.

>once|TRBJ2-7|TRBD2|TRBV7-9
CASSLDGGINEQYF
TGTGCCAGCAGCTTAGACGGGGGGATCAACGAGCAGTACTTC
>.|TRBJ2-7|.|TRBV30
CAWSVWSSLHEQYF
TGTGCCTGGAGTGTTTGGTCTAGTCTCCACGAGCAGTACTTC
>.|TRBJ2-6|.|TRBV28
CATRIQGDFSLGANVLTF
TGTGCCACCCGGATACAGGGAGATTTTTCACTTGGGGCCAACGTCCTGACTTTC
>once|TRBJ2-4|.|TRBV28
CASSSLSLKGGRLAKNIQYF
TGTGCCAGCAGTTCCCTTTCCCTCAAGGGGGGGAGGTTAGCCAAAAACATTCAGTACTTC
>.|TRBJ1-2|.|TRBV9
CASSARGTASNYGYTF
TGTGCCAGCAGCGCTCGGGGGACCGCCTCTAACTATGGCTACACCTTC
>.|TRBJ2-2|.|TRBV6-5
CASSLRRAPGELFF
TGTGCCAGCAGCCTCCGGCGGGCGCCCGGGGAGCTGTTTTTT
>few|TRBJ2-7|TRBD1|TRBV6-5
CASNRDRGRYEQYF
TGTGCCAGCAACCGAGACAGGGGTCGATACGAGCAGTACTTC
>.|TRBJ1-1|.|TRBV6-5
CASSYSPAGGTEAFF
TGTGCCAGCAGTTACTCCCCTGCCGGGGGCACTGAAGCTTTCTTT
>.|TRBJ2-7|.|TRBV20-1
CSARVGREQYF
TGCAGTGCTAGAGTGGGGAGGGAGCAGTACTTC
>.|TRBJ1-6|TRBD1|TRBV28
CASSLIRTGDDNSPLHF
TGTGCCAGCAGTTTAATCCGGACAGGGGATGATAATTCACCCCTCCACTTT